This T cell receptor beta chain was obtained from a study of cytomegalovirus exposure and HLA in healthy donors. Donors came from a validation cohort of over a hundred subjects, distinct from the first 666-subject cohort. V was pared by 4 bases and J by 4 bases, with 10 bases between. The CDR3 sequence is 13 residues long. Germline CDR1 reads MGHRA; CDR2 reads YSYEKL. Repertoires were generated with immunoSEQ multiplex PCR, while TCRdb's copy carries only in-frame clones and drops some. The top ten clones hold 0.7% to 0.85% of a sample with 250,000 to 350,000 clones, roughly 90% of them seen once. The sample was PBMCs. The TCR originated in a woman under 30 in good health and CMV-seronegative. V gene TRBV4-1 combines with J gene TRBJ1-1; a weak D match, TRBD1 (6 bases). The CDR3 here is CASSPRGPTEAFF. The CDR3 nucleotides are TGCGCCAGCAGCCCCAGGGGACCCACTGAAGCTTTCTTT.